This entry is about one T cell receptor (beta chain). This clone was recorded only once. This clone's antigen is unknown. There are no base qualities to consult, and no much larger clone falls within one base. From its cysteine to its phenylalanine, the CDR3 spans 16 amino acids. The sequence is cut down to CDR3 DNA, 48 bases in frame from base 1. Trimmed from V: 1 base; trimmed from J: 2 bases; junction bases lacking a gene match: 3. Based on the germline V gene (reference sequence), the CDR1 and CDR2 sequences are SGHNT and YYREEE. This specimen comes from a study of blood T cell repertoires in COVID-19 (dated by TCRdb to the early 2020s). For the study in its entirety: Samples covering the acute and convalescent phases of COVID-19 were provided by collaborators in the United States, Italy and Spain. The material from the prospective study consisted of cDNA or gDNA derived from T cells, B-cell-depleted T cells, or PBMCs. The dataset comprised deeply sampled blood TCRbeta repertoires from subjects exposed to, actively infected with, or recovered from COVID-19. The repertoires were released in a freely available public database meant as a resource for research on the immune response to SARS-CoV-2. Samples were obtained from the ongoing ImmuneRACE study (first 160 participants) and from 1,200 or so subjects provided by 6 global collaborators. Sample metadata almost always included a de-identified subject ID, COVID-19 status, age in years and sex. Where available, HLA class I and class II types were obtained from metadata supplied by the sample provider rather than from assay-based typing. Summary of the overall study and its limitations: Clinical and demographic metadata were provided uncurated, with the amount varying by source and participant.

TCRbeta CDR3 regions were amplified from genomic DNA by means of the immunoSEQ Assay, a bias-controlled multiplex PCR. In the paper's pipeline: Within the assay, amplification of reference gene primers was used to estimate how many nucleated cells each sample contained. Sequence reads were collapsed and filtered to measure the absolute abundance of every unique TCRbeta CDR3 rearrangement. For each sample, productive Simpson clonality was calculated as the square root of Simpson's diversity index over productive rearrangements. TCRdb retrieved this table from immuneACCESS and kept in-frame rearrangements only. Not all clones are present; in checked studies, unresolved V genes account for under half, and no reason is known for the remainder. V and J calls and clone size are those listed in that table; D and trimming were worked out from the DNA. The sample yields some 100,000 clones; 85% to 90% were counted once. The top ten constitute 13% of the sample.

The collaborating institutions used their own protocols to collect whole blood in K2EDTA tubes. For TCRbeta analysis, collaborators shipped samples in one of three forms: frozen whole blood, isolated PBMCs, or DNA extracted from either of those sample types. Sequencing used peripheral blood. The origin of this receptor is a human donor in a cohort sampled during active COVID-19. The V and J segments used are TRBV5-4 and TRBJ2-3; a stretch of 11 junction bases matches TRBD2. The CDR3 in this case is CASSLKLAGATDTQYF. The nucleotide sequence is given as TGTGCCAGCAGCTTGAAACTAGCGGGGGCCACAGATACGCAGTATTTT.